Shown below are 30 T cell receptor beta chains from a single sample sequenced in a study of cytomegalovirus exposure and HLA in healthy donors. The PCR had 60 Vbeta and 13 Jbeta primers. Libraries were prepared by immunoSEQ multiplex PCR; TCRdb keeps only in-frame clonotypes and omits some of them. The table lists 75,000 to 100,000 clones, 60% to 75% of them singletons. Sequencing was carried out using PBMCs. The receptor source for this set is a man aged 55-75 years in good health and CMV-seronegative.

This chain connects TRBV19 to TRBJ2-2; D possibly corresponds to TRBD2 (7 bases). Germline V CDR1 and CDR2: LNHDA, SQIVND (reference sequence). Trimming removed 3 bases at V and 6 bases at J, with 14 bases between. The CDR3 length is 15 residues. CDR3 amino acids: CASSIGGGHSGELFF. The CDR3 bases are TGTGCCAGTAGTATTGGGGGGGGCCATTCCGGGGAGCTGTTTTTT.

Note on this clone: The same CDR3 also results from other DNA sequences found in this sample. The V and J genes are TRBV5-1 and TRBJ2-2, with TRBD1 matching 8 bases. The CDR3 has 15 residues. Unmatched junction bases numbered 3, after V lost 5 bases and J lost 0 bases. The germline V gene has CDR1 SGHRS and CDR2 YFSETQ. The CDR3 DNA follows: TGCGCCAGCAGTTCGGGACAGGCGAACACCGGGGAGCTGTTTTTT. It translates to CASSSGQANTGELFF.

This chain links TRBV5-1 with TRBJ1-5, with D possibly matching TRBD1 (5 bases). V lost 0 bases to trimming and J lost 5 bases, with 9 bases between them. This CDR3 region has 14 residues. CDR1 is SGHRS and CDR2 is YFSETQ in the germline V gene. The CDR3 coding sequence is TGCGCCAGCAGCTTGGAGGGGCTTCATCAGCCCCAGCATTTT. It codes for CASSLEGLHQPQHF. The whole variable domain, filled in from reference TRBV5-1 and TRBJ1-5, reads KAGVTQTPRYLIKTRGQQVTLSCSPISGHRSVSWYQQTPGQGLQFLFEYFSETQRNKGNFPGRFSGRQFSNSRSEMNVSTLELGDSALYLCASSLEGLHQPQHFGDGTRLSIL.

The chain joins TRBV7-9 to TRBJ1-1; weak D call: TRBD1 (6 bases). Trimming took 2 bases from V and 1 from J, leaving 8 bases between them. CDR1 is SEHNR and CDR2 is FQNEAQ in the germline V gene (reference sequence). This CDR3 region has 14 residues. The CDR3 spells CASSLMTGNTEAFF. DNA for the CDR3: TGTGCCAGCAGCTTAATGACAGGGAACACTGAAGCTTTCTTT.

There are a few counts of this clone. The chain uses TRBV19 and TRBJ1-2; 9 bases map to TRBD1. The germline gives CDR1 LNHDA, CDR2 SQIVND (reference sequence). The CDR3 loop spans 18 amino acids. Trimming removed 4 bases from V and 4 bases from J; junction bases left unmatched: 16. This chain's CDR3 is CASSKTRTGASHSYGYTF. The CDR3, as DNA: TGTGCCAGTAGTAAGACAAGGACAGGGGCCTCCCATTCCTATGGCTACACCTTC.

This clone turned up a few times. The J gene is TRBJ2-7, the V gene TRBV10-3; 9 nucleotides agree with TRBD1. V trimming: 3 bases; J trimming: 1 base; junction bases outside the gene matches: 4. CDR3 length: 15 amino acids. The germline gives CDR1 ENHRY, CDR2 SYGVKD. The CDR3 DNA is TGTGCCATCAGTGATTCCGGGACAGGGTCCTACGAGCAGTACTTC. It specifies CAISDSGTGSYEQYF.

The CDR3 DNA reads as TGTGCCAGCAGGGGACAGGGCTACACTGAAGCTTTCTTT. Translated, it gives CASRGQGYTEAFF. The chain employs TRBV6-4 and TRBJ1-1; the match to TRBD1 covers 9 bases. The V segment lost 6 bases and the J segment 3 bases; nucleotides outside the gene matches: 2. Germline V gene sequence: CDR1 MRHNA, CDR2 SNTAGT. The CDR3 sequence is 13 residues long.

This clone showed up just once. CDR3 bases: TGTGCCAGCAGCAAAGACACGGGGAGGGACTACGAGCAGTACTTC. This codes for CASSKDTGRDYEQYF. The chain combines TRBV21-1 with TRBJ2-5; TRBD2, the table's D call, lacks a check against the DNA. The tail of the sequence fits TRBJ2-7 better, so the J call may be wrong. TRBV21-1 is tagged as a pseudogene. This CDR3 is 15 amino acids long.

This clone was seen only a few times. This chain joins TRBV5-1 and TRBJ2-3; 11 bases align to TRBD2. This CDR3 has 18 residues. Germline CDR1 is SGHRS and CDR2 is YFSETQ. Trimming at V came to 3 bases and at J to 5 bases, leaving 14 bases not matched to a gene. This CDR3 is CASSSGPRLAGLEDTQYF. The CDR3 coding sequence is TGCGCCAGCAGCTCCGGTCCCAGACTAGCGGGACTGGAAGATACGCAGTATTTT.

This chain connects TRBV5-1 to TRBJ1-1; D unclear. Germline CDR1 SGHRS, CDR2 YFSETQ. V gave up 1 base and J gave up 2 bases, with 12 bases separating them. CDR3 size: 15 residues. The CDR3 DNA follows: TGCGCCAGCAGCTTGACTGGGTTTAGCAACACTGAAGCTTTCTTT. Its translation is CASSLTGFSNTEAFF.

This clone was counted only a few times. The rearrangement joins TRBV5-6 to TRBJ2-7; 12 nucleotides agree with TRBD2. CDR1 is SGHDT, CDR2 YYEEEE, per germline. Trimming removed 0 bases from V and 9 bases from J; junction bases left unmatched: 7. This CDR3 is built from 15 residues. CDR3 region: CASSLGLAGGPRQYF. Here the CDR3 DNA reads TGTGCCAGCAGCTTGGGGCTAGCGGGAGGGCCTCGGCAGTACTTC.

This CDR3 is CASSLTRGALNTEAFF. In DNA, the CDR3 is TGTGCCAGCAGCTTAACCAGGGGGGCACTGAACACTGAAGCTTTCTTT. This chain joins TRBV7-7 and TRBJ1-1; TRBD1 agrees at 7 bases. V shed 2 bases and J 0 bases; nucleotides not matched to a gene: 6. This CDR3 has 16 amino acids. Germline lookup yields CDR1 SSHAT and CDR2 FNYEAQ (reference sequence).

This chain links TRBV4-1 with TRBJ2-6; 10 bases agree with TRBD2. Trimming at V came to 1 base and at J to 0 bases, leaving 9 bases not matched to a gene. Germline lookup yields CDR1 MGHRA and CDR2 YSYEKL. The CDR3 sequence is 20 residues long. CDR3 nucleotide sequence: TGCGCCAGCAGCCAAGTACTACTAGCGGGGATCCCCTCTGGGGCCAACGTCCTGACTTTC. Protein product: CASSQVLLAGIPSGANVLTF.

This chain connects TRBV6-1 to TRBJ1-5, with D perhaps matching TRBD1 (5 bases). V lost 3 bases, J lost 4 bases, and 13 bases lay in between. CDR1 and CDR2 from the germline V gene are MNHNS and SASEGT. There are 15 residues in the CDR3. The DNA of the CDR3 is TGTGCCAGCAGTGATACGGACATAACAAATCAGCCCCAGCATTTT. Translating it yields CASSDTDITNQPQHF.

The rearrangement uses TRBV28 and TRBJ2-6; tentative D call: TRBD2 (5 bases). This CDR3 comprises 15 residues. CDR1 is MDHEN and CDR2 is SYDVKM in the germline V gene. Trimming stripped 2 bases from V and 2 bases from J, with 7 bases between. The CDR3 DNA sequence: TGTGCCAGCAGTTTACGGGGAGCTGGGGCCAACGTCCTGACTTTC. Protein sequence: CASSLRGAGANVLTF.

The rearrangement uses TRBV15 and TRBJ2-2; TRBD1 matches 11 bases. V lost 4 bases to trimming and J lost 5 bases; unmatched junction nucleotides: 3. CDR1 and CDR2 (germline): LNHNV, YYDKDF (reference sequence). The CDR3 sequence is 15 residues long. This CDR3 reads CATSNRDRGTGELFF. The CDR3 DNA follows: TGTGCCACCAGCAACCGGGACAGGGGGACCGGGGAGCTGTTTTTT.

This sequence joins TRBV27 and TRBJ2-3; 8 bases agree with TRBD2. The CDR3 is 12 amino acids. Trimming took 3 bases from V and 14 from J; bases not matched to a gene: 7. CDR1 is MNHEY, CDR2 SMNVEV, per germline (reference sequence). DNA for the CDR3: TGTGCCAGCAGTTTGCTTAGGGGGACTAGGTATTTT. Translated, it gives CASSLLRGTRYF.

The V and J genes are TRBV18 and TRBJ2-7, with 9 positions matching TRBD1. V shed 2 bases, J shed 2 bases, and the junction held 7 bases outside the gene matches. The CDR3 extends over 16 amino acids. Germline V lookup: CDR1 KGHSH, CDR2 LQKENI. The CDR3 spells CASSPTPGQGPYEQYF. The CDR3 DNA is TGTGCCAGCTCACCAACGCCGGGACAGGGACCCTACGAGCAGTACTTC.

Comments on this clone: A junction boundary mismatches the germline segment, possibly from a read error. The J gene is TRBJ2-3, the V gene TRBV4-2; no firm D call. This CDR3 contains 14 residues. CDR1 LGHNA and CDR2 YNFKEQ come from the germline V gene. The CDR3 coding sequence is TGTGCCAGCAGCAAAGAGGTGGAGACAGATACGCAGTATTTT. This encodes CASSKEVETDTQYF.

This rearrangement joins TRBV27 to TRBJ2-7; 13 bases are a match to TRBD2. This CDR3 is built from 15 residues. Germline CDR1 reads MNHEY; CDR2 reads SMNVEV (reference sequence). V was pared by 5 bases and J by 2 bases, with 3 bases of the junction left unmatched. CDR3 nucleotide sequence: TGTGCCAGCAGTATGACTAGCGGGGGGACCTACGAGCAGTACTTC. Translating gives CASSMTSGGTYEQYF.

This clone was recorded only once. The chain is built from TRBV5-1 and TRBJ2-7; possible D gene TRBD1, 6 bases. V lost 0 bases to trimming and J lost 2 bases, with 9 bases between them. Germline CDR1 and CDR2: SGHRS and YFSETQ. The CDR3 runs 14 residues. CDR3 bases: TGCGCCAGCAGCTTGGTAGGGGGTACCTACGAGCAGTACTTC. Amino acids: CASSLVGGTYEQYF. The complete variable domain, with remaining parts taken from reference TRBV5-1 and TRBJ2-7, reads KAGVTQTPRYLIKTRGQQVTLSCSPISGHRSVSWYQQTPGQGLQFLFEYFSETQRNKGNFPGRFSGRQFSNSRSEMNVSTLELGDSALYLCASSLVGGTYEQYFGPGTRLTVT.

This clone occurred once. This sequence joins TRBV2 and TRBJ1-1; D is possibly TRBD1 (6 bases). The V gene's germline CDR1 is SNHLY and CDR2 FYNNEI. The CDR3 consists of 15 residues. V gave up 5 bases and J gave up 1 base, with 14 bases separating them. CDR3 DNA sequence: TGTGCCAGCAGTCCTCAGGGGCCAAGGAACACTGAAGCTTTCTTT. This codes for CASSPQGPRNTEAFF.

This clone is deemed medium-sized (0.01 to 0.1%). The V and J genes are TRBV2 and TRBJ1-1, with 7 bases identical to TRBD1. The CDR3 is 13 amino acids. Germline lookup yields CDR1 SNHLY and CDR2 FYNNEI. Germline trimming cut 4 bases from V and 4 bases from J; bases unmatched to any gene: 3. The CDR3 region is CASSGPGGTEAFF. CDR3 DNA: TGTGCCAGCAGTGGACCAGGGGGCACTGAAGCTTTCTTT.

The chain uses TRBV5-6 and TRBJ2-5; 8 nucleotides match TRBD1. CDR3 length equals 14 residues. The V gene end was trimmed by 4 bases and the J gene end by 2 bases; junction bases not matched to a gene: 4. CDR1 SGHDT and CDR2 YYEEEE come from the germline V gene. The CDR3 here is CASSDRDRQETQYF. DNA of the CDR3: TGTGCCAGCAGCGACCGGGACAGGCAAGAGACCCAGTACTTC.

The rearrangement links TRBV6-1 to TRBJ2-7; TRBD2 matches 7 bases. The CDR3 runs to 14 residues. V lost 2 bases and J lost 7; bases outside the gene matches: 8. CDR1 MNHNS and CDR2 SASEGT come from the germline V gene. The CDR3 sequence is CASSERRGLREQYF. DNA of the CDR3: TGTGCCAGCAGTGAAAGGCGGGGGTTAAGAGAGCAGTACTTC.

The rearrangement joins TRBV27 to TRBJ2-2; D unresolved. CDR1 MNHEY and CDR2 SMNVEV come from the germline V gene (reference sequence). The CDR3 consists of 16 residues. The germline V and J ends were trimmed by 2 bases and 0 bases, with 10 bases remaining between them. The DNA of the CDR3 is TGTGCCAGCAGTTTAGAGAGCTACGCGAACACCGGGGAGCTGTTTTTT. This gives the protein CASSLESYANTGELFF.

A few counts support this clone. The J gene is TRBJ1-1, the V gene TRBV4-2; a possible D gene is TRBD1 (6 bases). Trimming left V 5 bases short and J 6 bases short, with 16 bases between. The CDR3 consists of 14 residues. Germline V gives CDR1 LGHNA, CDR2 YNFKEQ. The CDR3 loop reads CASSNSGVEAEAFF. The CDR3 DNA reads TGTGCCAGCAGCAATTCAGGGGTTGAGGCTGAAGCTTTCTTT.

This clone appeared once. V and J are TRBV2 and TRBJ2-7, with 7 bases fitting TRBD1. CDR1 SNHLY and CDR2 FYNNEI come from the germline V gene. Trimming cost V 4 bases and J 3 bases; bases outside gene matches: 6. The CDR3 has 14 amino acids. The chain's CDR3 is CASSGRTGSYEQYF. CDR3 coding DNA: TGTGCCAGCAGTGGCCGGACAGGCAGCTACGAGCAGTACTTC.

The chain is built from TRBV6-4 and TRBJ1-2, with 8 bases matching TRBD1. CDR3 length equals 15 residues. The germline CDR1 and CDR2 sequences are MRHNA and SNTAGT. The ends lost 4 bases at V and 2 bases at J; junction bases unmatched: 6. CDR3 in amino acids: CASSVDWTGNYGYTF. The CDR3 DNA follows: TGTGCCAGCAGTGTCGACTGGACAGGGAACTATGGCTACACCTTC.

The J gene is TRBJ2-3, the V gene TRBV5-1; 9 nucleotides agree with TRBD1. This CDR3 is 16 amino acids long. Looked up from germline, CDR1 is SGHRS and CDR2 is YFSETQ. Trimming removed 0 bases from V and 8 bases from J; junction bases left unmatched: 10. The CDR3 loop reads CASSLAGTGTYVTQYF. The CDR3 DNA reads TGCGCCAGCAGCTTGGCCGGGACAGGGACATATGTTACGCAGTATTTT.